What follows are 7 T cell receptor beta chains derived from one specimen sequenced in a study of blood T cell repertoires in COVID-19. Produced via immunoSEQ multiplex PCR; TCRdb's table is partial and in-frame only. The sample lists around 290,000 clones; more than 70% were seen once. Sequenced material: peripheral blood. The origin of the receptors is a woman in her forties or fifties who had recovered from COVID-19.

The chain links TRBV5-5 to TRBJ1-3; 7 positions match TRBD1. Germline values: CDR1 SGHKS, CDR2 YYEKEE (reference sequence). V lost 0 bases to trimming and J lost 4 bases; unmatched junction nucleotides: 7. The CDR3 length is 16 residues. CDR3 coding DNA: TGTGCCAGCAGCTTGGACAGGGGCCTTAACGGAAACACCATATATTTT. It codes for CASSLDRGLNGNTIYF.

V gene TRBV9 combines with J gene TRBJ2-5, with a possible D match to TRBD1 (6 bases). Looked up from germline, CDR1 is SGDLS and CDR2 is YYNGEE. V gave up 3 bases and J gave up 2 bases, with 11 bases separating them. This CDR3 is 14 amino acids long. In nucleotides, the CDR3 is TGTGCCAGCAGCGCCGGGGACATACAAGAGACCCAGTACTTC. Its translation is CASSAGDIQETQYF.

This clone was seen more than once but under ten times. The rearrangement links TRBV4-3 to TRBJ2-2, with 7 bases that match TRBD1. The ends lost 6 bases at V and 5 bases at J; junction bases unmatched: 6. This CDR3 comprises 14 residues. The germline gives CDR1 LGHNA, CDR2 YSLEER. CDR3: CASRFTGETGELFF. For the CDR3, the DNA is TGCGCCAGCAGGTTTACAGGGGAAACCGGGGAGCTGTTTTTT.

This clone was seen just once. This chain uses TRBV6-2 or TRBV6-3 with TRBJ1-2; 7 bases fit TRBD1. CDR3 length: 15 amino acids. Germline values: CDR1 MNHEY, CDR2 SVGEGT. Trimming took 0 bases from V and 6 from J; bases not matched to a gene: 7. The CDR3 DNA follows: TGTGCCAGCAGTTACTCCCCAGGGACAGTCCATGGCTACACCTTC. Amino acids: CASSYSPGTVHGYTF.

The rearrangement uses TRBV30 and TRBJ2-1, with unresolved D. CDR1 and CDR2 (germline): GTSNPN, SVGIG (reference sequence). This CDR3 comprises 11 residues. With 7 bases removed from V and 3 bases from J, the gap between germline ends came to 7 bases. The CDR3 region has the DNA TGTGCCTTTCTCAGCTACAATGAGCAGTTCTTC. It encodes CAFLSYNEQFF.

The V and J genes are TRBV7-2 and TRBJ1-2; weak D call: TRBD1 (5 bases). There are 15 residues in the CDR3. Germline assignment: CDR1 SGHTA and CDR2 FQGNSA. The V and J ends lost 5 bases and 0 bases respectively, with 13 bases between them. This CDR3 is CASSVRQRSNYGYTF. CDR3 nucleotides: TGTGCCAGCAGCGTCCGACAGCGCTCTAACTATGGCTACACCTTC.

This clone was seen a single time. The chain combines TRBV28 with TRBJ1-1; no clear D gene. The germline CDR1 and CDR2 sequences are MDHEN and SYDVKM. The V end lost 3 bases, the J end lost 8 bases, and 7 bases lay between the germline ends. The CDR3 totals 11 residues. As DNA, the CDR3 is TGTGCCAGCAGTTTGCAGTTCGAAGCTTTCTTT. This encodes CASSLQFEAFF. The whole variable domain, remainder taken from reference TRBV28 and TRBJ1-1, is DVKVTQSSRYLVKRTGEKVFLECVQDMDHENMFWYRQDPGLGLRLIYFSYDVKMKEKGDIPEGYSVSREKKERFSLILESASTNQTSMYLCASSLQFEAFFGQGTRLTVV.